The clone carrying this TCR beta chain was observed a handful of times. The antigen remains undetermined. This entry is derived from a study of T cells in Graves' hyperthyroidism and ophthalmopathy. Study-wide context: Pretreatment peripheral blood was obtained at initial diagnosis.

Trimming took off 2 bases at V and 2 bases at J, with 8 bases between the two ends. CDR3 length equals 14 residues. The germline V gene encodes CDR1 SNHLY and CDR2 FYNNEI. RNA transcripts served as the template for amplifying TCR beta CDR3 regions. The primer set for the first-round RT-PCR of the TCR CDR3 was HTBI. Using its own MiXCR run on the multiplex PCR reads, TCRdb lists one record per CDR3 protein. In the table there are roughly 740,000 distinct CDR3 sequences, 16% of which are singletons. Exclusions: uncontrolled infection, other autoimmune disease, pregnancy, lactation. General study results and limits: Most clonotypes that expanded in the thyroid above 0.001 also showed up in blood. Ophthalmopathy cases were set apart from stable hyperthyroidism by a 13 V-J model.

This TCR derives from a man aged 18-30 years with Graves' hyperthyroidism. The rearrangement links TRBV2 to TRBJ2-3; no definite D call. Sequencing used blood. The CDR3 protein is CASSEKVITDTQYF. DNA of the CDR3: TGTGCCAGCAGTGAAAAGGTTATCACAGATACGCAGTATTTT.